This TCR beta chain was identified in a study of CD8 T cells in Susac syndrome. Study results and caveats: Individuals included in the TCR sequencing and HLA analysis were acknowledged by the study to be relatively few in number.

Worth noting for this clonotype: Its specificity is not known.

RNA, at roughly 0.45 to 1 ug, was reverse transcribed with random hexamers. The immunoSEQ assay covered 54 Vbeta and 13 Jbeta segments for CDR3. From the immunoSEQ multiplex PCR reads, TCRdb called clonotypes with MiXCR, one entry per CDR3 protein. Here the sample spans around 130,000 distinct CDR3 sequences, roughly 95% being singletons. Sequenced material: CD4+ T cells from PBMCs. This TCR was recovered from a human donor with multiple sclerosis.

The CDR3 bases are TGCAGCGAGCCAACCCCCTATGGCTACACCTTC. Translated: CSEPTPYGYTF. The V and J genes are TRBV20-1 and TRBJ1-2, with D hard to call. The CDR3 sequence is 11 residues long. In germline, CDR1 is DFQATT, CDR2 SNEGSKA (reference sequence).